These 15 T cell receptor beta chains share one sample of origin, sequenced in a study of blood T cell repertoires in COVID-19. TCRdb keeps only in-frame clones here, not all; method: immunoSEQ multiplex PCR. Of about 12,000 clones in the sample, about nine tenths were seen once. Sequencing used peripheral blood. The origin of the receptors is a woman between 70 and 85 years old with active COVID-19.

This clone was seen a single time. V and J are TRBV6-5 and TRBJ2-7, with D perhaps TRBD2 (6 bases). Germline V CDR1 and CDR2: MNHEY, SVGAGI. CDR3 length: 15 amino acids. Deletions cut 6 bases from V and 2 bases from J, with 17 bases between. The CDR3 reads CASSAGSLTTYEQYF. CDR3 DNA sequence: TGTGCCAGCAGCGCCGGGAGTCTCACCACCTACGAGCAGTACTTC.

The chain recombines TRBV5-4 with TRBJ1-1; weak D call: TRBD1 (5 bases). The germline V gene has CDR1 SGHNT and CDR2 YYREEE (reference sequence). The CDR3 covers 13 residues. The V end was cut by 1 base, the J end by 7 bases, with 11 bases between. The CDR3, as DNA: TGTGCCAGCAGCTTGCAGGGAGGGAGTGAAGCTTTCTTT. Its translation is CASSLQGGSEAFF.

The chain employs TRBV19 and TRBJ1-6; the D gene is possibly TRBD1 (6 bases). Germline CDR1 and CDR2: LNHDA and SQIVND (reference sequence). V lost 5 bases and J 13 bases, leaving 18 bases between the germline ends. The CDR3 length is 14 residues. The CDR3 sequence: CASSDTGFVHPLHF. The CDR3 DNA follows: TGTGCCAGTAGTGATACAGGGTTCGTACATCCCCTCCACTTT.

This chain links TRBV7-2 with TRBJ2-7; TRBD2 matches at 11 bases. The V gene end was trimmed by 4 bases and the J gene end by 2 bases; junction bases not matched to a gene: 7. The V gene's germline CDR1 is SGHTA and CDR2 FQGNSA. The CDR3 has 16 residues. The CDR3 DNA reads as TGTGCCAGCAGCTCCCGGACTAGCGGGTCTCCCTACGAGCAGTACTTC. It codes for CASSSRTSGSPYEQYF.

The V gene is TRBV14, the J gene TRBJ2-7; TRBD2 aligns across 7 bases. CDR3 length: 13 residues. The V gene end was trimmed by 4 bases and the J gene end by 6 bases; junction bases not matched to a gene: 6. Per the germline V gene, CDR1 is SGHDN and CDR2 is FVKESK. In DNA, the CDR3 is TGTGCCAGCAGCCTATTGACTAGCACCGAGCAGTACTTC. Amino acid sequence: CASSLLTSTEQYF.

The genes are TRBV29-1 and TRBJ2-2; the match to TRBD1 covers 7 bases. Looked up from germline, CDR1 is SQVTM and CDR2 is ANQGSEA. The trim removed 7 bases at V and 5 bases at J, leaving 4 bases unmatched. The CDR3 contains 12 residues. The CDR3 bases are TGCAGCGGGTGGACAGGTACCGGGGAGCTGTTTTTT. Residues: CSGWTGTGELFF.

The J gene is TRBJ1-2, the V gene TRBV6-5; the match to TRBD1 covers 8 bases. The CDR3 extends over 15 amino acids. V shed 6 bases and J 4 bases; nucleotides not matched to a gene: 10. The germline V gene encodes CDR1 MNHEY and CDR2 SVGAGI. The CDR3 DNA reads TGTGCCAGCAGCCAACTGGCAGGGGGCAGCTATGGCTACACCTTC. Its translation: CASSQLAGGSYGYTF.

This clone was seen a single time. The CDR3 sequence is CASSLRDRGGLARYNEQFF. The CDR3 DNA reads TGTGCCAGCAGCTTGAGGGACAGGGGAGGACTAGCGAGATACAATGAGCAGTTCTTC. The chain joins TRBV5-5 to TRBJ2-1; tentative D call: TRBD1 (10 bases). From germline, CDR1 is SGHKS and CDR2 YYEKEE (reference sequence). CDR3 length: 19 amino acids. Deletions cut 1 base from V and 4 bases from J, with 24 bases between.

This rearrangement joins TRBV15 to TRBJ2-7, with D possibly being TRBD2 (5 bases). Germline-derived CDR1 and CDR2 are LNHNV and YYDKDF (reference sequence). V was trimmed by 0 bases and J by 0 bases, leaving 6 bases between them. The CDR3 length is 14 residues. The CDR3 reads CATSRETNSYEQYF. The CDR3 DNA reads as TGTGCCACCAGCAGAGAGACTAACTCCTACGAGCAGTACTTC.

This chain connects TRBV3-1 (or the pseudogene TRBV3-2) to TRBJ2-1; D possibly corresponds to TRBD1 (5 bases). V was clipped by 0 bases and J by 7 bases, with 19 bases between them. The CDR3 runs to 17 residues. Germline V gene lookup returns CDR1 LGHDT and CDR2 YNNKEL (reference sequence). CDR3 DNA sequence: TGTGCCAGCAGCCAAGATTTTGTAAGGGGTTCAAGGAATGAGCAGTTCTTC. The encoded protein is CASSQDFVRGSRNEQFF.

This clone was seen once. This chain links TRBV7-9 with TRBJ2-1; D ambiguous. Per germline, CDR1 SEHNR and CDR2 FQNEAQ (reference sequence). The V end lost 5 bases, the J end lost 8 bases, and 16 bases lay between the germline ends. The CDR3 extends over 14 amino acids. The CDR3 sequence is CASSPWPRVHEQFF. The CDR3 DNA is TGTGCCAGCAGCCCTTGGCCCCGGGTCCATGAGCAGTTCTTC. The full variable domain, in which reference TRBV7-9 and TRBJ2-1 provide the parts outside the CDR3, is DTGVSQNPRHKITKRGQNVTFRCDPISEHNRLYWYRQTLGQGPEFLTYFQNEAQLEKSRLLSDRFSAERPKGSFSTLEIQRTEQGDSAMYLCASSPWPRVHEQFFGPGTRLTVL.

The V and J genes are TRBV7-2 and TRBJ2-5; D is possibly TRBD2 (6 bases). Germline V CDR1 and CDR2: SGHTA, FQGNSA. Trimming removed 5 bases from V and 5 bases from J, with 21 bases in between. This CDR3 is 16 amino acids long. CDR3 residues: CASSPKTGVGAETQYF. The CDR3 nucleotides read TGTGCCAGCAGCCCCAAGACGGGGGTCGGGGCGGAGACCCAGTACTTC.

This rearrangement joins TRBV4-3 to TRBJ2-4; 8 positions agree with TRBD1. V lost 4 bases and J lost 7; bases outside the gene matches: 9. Looked up from germline, CDR1 is LGHNA and CDR2 is YSLEER. There are 15 residues in the CDR3. The CDR3 DNA is TGCGCCAGCAGCCGCACCCAGGGGGCGGGGAACATTCAGTACTTC. This codes for CASSRTQGAGNIQYF.

This chain connects TRBV28 to TRBJ1-1; D not resolved. The V gene's germline CDR1 is MDHEN and CDR2 SYDVKM. V was pared by 4 bases and J by 0 bases, with 9 bases between. There are 14 residues in the CDR3. The CDR3 sequence is CASSSPVVNTEAFF. The CDR3 DNA reads TGTGCCAGCAGTTCCCCGGTGGTGAACACTGAAGCTTTCTTT.

This clone is a singleton in its sample. V usage is TRBV6-5 and J usage is TRBJ2-1; 9 bases match TRBD2. CDR1 and CDR2 from the germline V gene are MNHEY and SVGAGI. The CDR3 is made up of 15 amino acids. The V and J ends lost 7 bases and 3 bases, in that order; junction bases with no gene match: 7. The CDR3 bases are TGTGCCAGCATGTGGACTAGCGAAGACTACAATGAGCAGTTCTTC. It codes for CASMWTSEDYNEQFF.